Sequencing of this T cell receptor (beta chain) was carried out in a study of blood T cells in healthy people across ages (dated by TCRdb to between 2014 and 2016). About the investigation overall: In model experiments, template switching captured about one uniquely barcoded TCR beta cDNA molecule for every two T cells. To avoid experimental bias, donors of different ages were randomly spread across the sequencing lanes. To track age-related changes in TCR beta repertoire diversity, the study relied on deep sequencing normalized with unique cDNA molecular identifiers. Using the same blood draw, the study looked at two additional independent replicas of 1 million unique cDNA reads for two donors, one aged 18 to 30 and the other aged 80 or older. Donors were grouped into four age groups: young (average 16 years), middle-aged (over 35), aged (62) and long-lived (around 80).

Relative to germline, V is missing 3 bases and J is missing 5 bases, with 6 bases of the junction outside any gene match. Via the germline V gene (reference sequence), CDR1 is DFQATT and CDR2 SNEGSKA. The CDR3 has 13 amino acids, counting the end cysteine and phenylalanine. The DNA shown is the 39-base CDR3, in frame from base 1. This clonotype was seen at least ten times. Its cognate antigen has yet to be identified. No clone much larger than this one lies a single base away; base qualities are absent. Donors were 40 or so systemically healthy Caucasian individuals from Russia aged roughly 6 to 100 years. Each donor gave 8 to 10 milliliters of peripheral blood, drawn into EDTA-treated Vacutainer tubes. Ficoll-Paque density-gradient centrifugation was used to isolate PBMCs, with at least 6.5 million obtained per sample. Total RNA, at least 5 micrograms per sample, was extracted from PBMCs with Trizol reagent. For every donor, an aliquot of PBMCs went through flow cytometry to measure the percentages of naive CD45RAhigh/CD27high T cells.

Study-wide findings and limitations: Observed TCR beta diversity per million T cells fell roughly linearly with age, and a significant reduction was already apparent by age approximately 41. Total diversity estimates from one million sequenced T cells were considered lower bounds and underestimates. Donor CMV infection status was unknown, potentially confounding age-related changes in expanded clonotypes. Because profiling used bulk unsorted PBMCs, naive and antigen-experienced compartments could not be compared conclusively. Compared with the aged group, the long-lived group had more naive CD4+ T cells, fewer expanded clones and increased TCR diversity, suggesting age selection. A strong correlation was found between observed TCR beta diversity and the percentage of naive T cells measured by flow cytometry.

The protocol used for the library was 5' RACE. Reads for this sample came from an Illumina HiSeq 2500. A second PCR of about 6 to 11 cycles was performed with a sample-barcoded 5' primer and a J-beta primer mix. A template-switch 5' adaptor carrying 12 random nucleotides introduced a unique molecular identifier onto each TCR beta cDNA molecule. Each sample yielded at least 3 million CDR3-containing paired-end reads. All of the RNA was converted into first-strand cDNA using the Mint cDNA synthesis kit, with a TRBC-specific oligonucleotide serving as the primer. All cDNA was treated with uracil-DNA glycosylase and then went through a first 18-cycle PCR with the universal primers M1SS and BC2_uni_R. As for how the authors treated the data: For normalization, 1 million high-quality reads were randomly selected from each sample, with every read carrying a distinct molecular identifier. Instead of being binned into consensus sequences, reads that shared molecular identifiers were thrown out. MiTCR, set to a Q25 quality threshold and the strictest error-elimination algorithm, was used for CDR3 identification, clonotype clustering and error correction. A nonparametric unseen species model with Euler transformation was used to estimate lower-bound total TCR beta diversity. Using fastp at Q25 and MiXCR, TCRdb reprocessed the public reads and kept productive beta chains. Each CDR3 protein gets just one entry, which takes the most common genes and DNA from the rows behind it. The V and J calls, along with clone size, are taken from TCRdb and not from the paper's own processing. Present in this sample are 870,000 or so distinct CDR3 sequences, about 30% of which were seen just once. 17% of the sample is held by the ten biggest clonotypes.

Sequenced sample: blood. Recombination linked TRBV20-1 to TRBJ2-7; TRBD1 agrees with 8 junctional bases. The source is a woman of 80 years or more in good health. The sequenced DNA: TGCAGTGCTAGGAGGACAGGGTGGGACGAGCAGTACTTC. Its translation is CSARRTGWDEQYF.